This T cell receptor beta chain was captured in a study of blood T cells in healthy people across ages. Study findings and constraints: As naive T cell percentage varied, TCR beta diversity correlated strongly with it.

The CDR3 runs 17 residues. Per germline, CDR1 SGHTA and CDR2 FQGNSA. The V gene end was trimmed by 5 bases and the J gene end by 4 bases; junction bases not matched to a gene: 16. Concerning this clonotype: The antigen is undetermined.

The donors, all healthy, were Caucasians living in Russia, aged roughly 6 to 100. Every donor provided approximately 9.2 milliliters of peripheral blood. PCR was performed a second time for 7 to 11 cycles using a sample-barcoded 5' primer and a J-beta primer mix. A minimum of 2.5 million CDR3-containing paired-end reads was obtained for each sample. In TCRdb, the 5' RACE reads were re-called with MiXCR into one record per CDR3 protein. The sample lists 850,000 to 1,100,000 distinct CDR3 sequences, around two fifths seen once, with around 13% in the top ten. The chain is built from TRBV7-2 and TRBJ1-2, with 7 bases matching TRBD1. Sequenced sample: blood. This receptor was obtained from a man aged 18-30 years in good health. The CDR3 coding sequence is TGTGCCAGCAGCATTCGGGACAGCCATTTACTCTGCTATGGCTACACCTTC. This codes for CASSIRDSHLLCYGYTF.